This is a list of T cell receptor beta chains from one sample in a study of T cell responses to AZD1222 COVID-19 vaccine. Libraries were prepared by immunoSEQ multiplex PCR; TCRdb keeps only in-frame clonotypes and omits some of them. In the table there are 90,000 to 150,000 clones, roughly 91% of which are singletons. The sample consisted of peripheral blood, taken on day 0 of AZD1222 vaccination. The receptors were sampled from an adult in good health. Both conserved end residues are part of each CDR3. D genes are given only for firm matches. The size of a clone is reported for some rows only, either as once, few or many, or as a class for expanded clones.

clone_size	v_call	d_call	j_call	cdr3_aa	cdr3_nt
NA	TRBV29-1	TRBD2	TRBJ2-1	CSVGPGLAGANEQFF	TGCAGCGTTGGCCCTGGACTAGCGGGAGCCAATGAGCAGTTCTTC
once	TRBV15	NA	TRBJ2-5	CATSRDGRGKDSSQETQYF	TGTGCCACCAGCAGAGATGGCCGCGGTAAGGACAGCTCACAAGAGACCCAGTACTTC
NA	TRBV3-1/TRBV3-2	NA	TRBJ1-6	CASSQSPRLGAPLHF	TGTGCCAGCAGCCAATCCCCCAGGTTAGGGGCACCCCTCCACTTT
once	TRBV23-1	NA	TRBJ2-3	CASSLWADTQYF	TGCGCCAGCAGCTTGTGGGCAGATACGCAGTATTTT
NA	TRBV11-2	NA	TRBJ1-1	CASSPSTEAFF	TGTGCCAGCAGCCCGTCCACTGAAGCTTTCTTT
NA	TRBV10-1	NA	TRBJ1-5	CASSADSNQPQHF	TGCGCCAGCAGTGCGGATAGCAATCAGCCCCAGCATTTT
NA	TRBV19	NA	TRBJ1-6	CASSTRGSSYNSPLHF	TGTGCCAGTAGTACCCGGGGTAGCTCCTATAATTCACCCCTCCACTTT
NA	TRBV5-1	NA	TRBJ2-2	CASSIRDTGELFF	TGCGCCAGCAGCATCAGGGACACCGGGGAGCTGTTTTTT
NA	TRBV2	TRBD2	TRBJ2-1	CASSAAGGPSNEQFF	TGTGCCAGCAGTGCTGCGGGAGGGCCTAGTAATGAGCAGTTCTTC
NA	TRBV27	NA	TRBJ2-1	CASSLSSSLNEQFF	TGTGCCAGCAGTTTATCATCTAGCTTGAATGAGCAGTTCTTC
NA	TRBV11-2	TRBD1	TRBJ1-2	CASSPWTGGGGYTF	TGTGCCAGCAGCCCGTGGACAGGGGGAGGTGGCTACACCTTC
NA	TRBV6-5	TRBD1	TRBJ1-5	CASSRQGDSNQPQHF	TGTGCCAGCAGCAGACAGGGAGATAGCAATCAGCCCCAGCATTTT
NA	TRBV5-1	NA	TRBJ1-6	CASSLTGFKNSPLHF	TGCGCCAGCAGCTTAACAGGGTTCAAAAATTCACCCCTCCACTTT
NA	TRBV6-5	NA	TRBJ1-5	CASLLSEGNNQPQHF	TGTGCCAGCTTACTGTCTGAGGGAAACAATCAGCCCCAGCATTTT
NA	TRBV3-1/TRBV3-2	NA	TRBJ2-1	CASSQSREHNEQFF	TGTGCCAGCAGCCAAAGCCGGGAACACAATGAGCAGTTCTTC
NA	TRBV7-8	TRBD2	TRBJ2-1	CASSLGGLAAYNEQFF	TGTGCCAGCAGCTTAGGGGGACTAGCCGCCTACAATGAGCAGTTCTTC
NA	TRBV19	NA	TRBJ2-3	CASSMPGRLDTQYF	TGTGCCAGTAGTATGCCGGGAAGGTTAGATACGCAGTATTTT
NA	TRBV2	NA	TRBJ1-5	CASSFDRNRYQPQHF	TGTGCCAGCAGTTTCGACCGGAATCGGTATCAGCCCCAGCATTTT
NA	TRBV10-3	NA	TRBJ1-2	CAITEEGLNYGYTF	TGTGCCATCACCGAGGAAGGGCTTAACTATGGCTACACCTTC
NA	TRBV4-2	TRBD1	TRBJ1-4	CASSPAGTENEKLFF	TGTGCCAGCAGCCCAGCTGGGACAGAGAATGAAAAACTGTTTTTT
NA	TRBV30	NA	TRBJ1-1	CACPKGGSGTEAFF	TGTGCCTGCCCCAAGGGGGGGAGCGGCACTGAAGCTTTCTTT
NA	TRBV5-1	NA	TRBJ2-2	CASSLVPGPTGELFF	TGCGCCAGCAGCTTGGTCCCAGGCCCCACCGGGGAGCTGTTTTTT
NA	TRBV29-1	TRBD1	TRBJ1-2	CSVEGTGPLPNYGYTF	TGCAGCGTTGAAGGGACAGGGCCTCTTCCTAACTATGGCTACACCTTC
NA	TRBV5-1	TRBD1	TRBJ2-1	CASSLGQDGNEQFF	TGCGCCAGCAGCTTAGGACAGGATGGTAATGAGCAGTTCTTC
few	TRBV5-1	TRBD2	TRBJ2-1	CASRQGGEGSYNEQFF	TGCGCCAGCAGACAAGGTGGGGAGGGCTCCTACAATGAGCAGTTCTTC
NA	TRBV6-6	NA	TRBJ1-5	CASTRVSNQPQHF	TGTGCCAGCACCAGGGTAAGCAATCAGCCCCAGCATTTT
NA	TRBV7-9	NA	TRBJ1-2	CASSPTPTRDGYTF	TGTGCCAGCAGCCCCACCCCCACCAGGGATGGCTACACCTTC
NA	TRBV7-8	NA	TRBJ1-1	CASSSYTNTEAFF	TGTGCCAGCAGCTCTTACACGAACACTGAAGCTTTCTTT
NA	TRBV11-2	NA	TRBJ1-1	CASSSDRGWRAFF	TGTGCCAGCAGCTCGGATAGGGGCTGGAGGGCTTTCTTT
NA	TRBV5-6	TRBD1	TRBJ1-4	CASCRQGKTNEKLFF	TGTGCCAGCTGCCGACAGGGAAAAACTAATGAAAAACTGTTTTTT
NA	TRBV7-6	NA	TRBJ2-7	CASSRPGRKDGEQYF	TGTGCCAGCAGCCGGCCGGGACGGAAGGACGGCGAGCAGTACTTC
NA	TRBV7-2	NA	TRBJ2-1	CASSSRRGDAYSYNEQFF	TGTGCCAGCAGCTCGCGAAGGGGGGACGCTTACTCCTACAATGAGCAGTTCTTC